Judged by abundance, the clone carrying this TCR beta chain is medium-sized. The antigen is unknown. TCRdb redid the calling of the RACE reads with MiXCR, one entry per CDR3 protein. Of about 82,000 distinct CDR3 sequences in the sample, around 11% are singletons; the top ten hold around 4%. The time point was: patch test 1, 2 weeks after DPC sensitization. Described treatment: therapeutic diphenylcyclopropenone sensitization with weekly scalp DPC. Patients had alopecia, were aged 18 to 70, and were not pregnant. The entry originates in a study of human T cells and chemical hapten exposure. Study observations and caveats: Counts of TCRs expanded at PT1 correlated positively with patch test score.

This sequence originates from a woman aged 45-59 years with alopecia areata. Some clones in this sample may be carry-over from other donors' samples. The sample in question was whole blood, obtained in connection with sensitization to the hapten diphenylcyclopropenone (DPC).

Here the CDR3 DNA reads TGCAGTGCTAGAGGGCAGGGGGGGTCCAATGAGCAGTTCTTC. It codes for CSARGQGGSNEQFF. The genes are TRBV20-1 and TRBJ2-1; D possibly uses TRBD1 or TRBD2 (7 bases each). CDR1 and CDR2 (germline): DFQATT, SNEGSKA (reference sequence). V dropped 1 base and J dropped 6 bases, with 13 bases sitting between them. This CDR3 contains 14 residues.